This TCR beta chain was found in a study of beta chain features in type 1 diabetes. Study in general: No age, gender or cell yield differences were seen between patients and healthy donors.

Populations obtained by sorting all exceeded 95% purity. The sample holds a few counts of this clone. The antigen remains unidentified. Every bit of the isolated RNA underwent reverse transcription, so sequencing read expressed TCRB transcripts. The repertoire was sequenced with immunoSEQ multiplex PCR; TCRdb's copy has only in-frame clones and lacks some. The sample carries around 430,000 clones, about 32% recorded once. The study's findings and limits: Among patients with Type 1 diabetes, TCRB CDR3s were moderately but significantly shorter in every one of the four CD4+ subsets.

This sequence originates from a man younger than 35 in good health. Sequenced material: naive CD4+ T cells from blood.

This CDR3 is CAWARDRGLYEQFF. In nucleotides, the CDR3 is TGTGCCTGGGCCCGGGACAGGGGGCTGTATGAGCAGTTCTTC. The chain couples TRBV30 to TRBJ2-1, with 12 bases that match TRBD1. After removal of 5 bases from V and 8 bases from J, the junction contained 7 bases not matched to a gene. Germline CDR1 reads GTSNPN; CDR2 reads SVGIG (reference sequence). The length of the CDR3 is 14 residues.